Below, 5 T cell receptor beta chains from the same sample are listed, as sequenced in a study of regulatory T cells in long-lasting Graves disease. Time point of the sample: persistent/refractory GD, antithyroid drugs over 5 years with positive TRAb. There was RNA extracted from PBMCs, and the TCR library was made from it. Through Arm-PCR of CDR3 regions and iRepertoire HTBI primers, TCR beta libraries were built. Using its own MiXCR run on the multiplex PCR reads, TCRdb lists one record per CDR3 protein. Among 650,000 to 850,000 distinct CDR3 sequences listed, about 32% were seen once. Sequencing was performed on peripheral blood mononuclear cells (PBMCs), taken when the disease was refractory, from a patient treated with antithyroid drugs. The source is a female donor with Graves disease.

The rearrangement links TRBV6-1 to TRBJ1-4, with D perhaps TRBD1 (5 bases). CDR1 MNHNS and CDR2 SASEGT come from the germline V gene. Between the trimmed V and J ends, which lost 3 bases and 0 bases, there was a span of 8 bases. CDR3 length equals 15 residues. CDR3 coding DNA: TGTGCCAGCAGTGAGGGGGGATCAACTAATGAAAAACTGTTTTTT. Its translation: CASSEGGSTNEKLFF.

This clonotype was observed many times. The rearrangement links TRBV7-9 to TRBJ2-5, with D possibly being TRBD1 or TRBD2 (6 bases each). Trimming shortened V by 4 bases and J by 5 bases, and 14 bases separated the two germline ends. Germline lookup yields CDR1 SEHNR and CDR2 FQNEAQ (reference sequence). This CDR3 has 14 residues. In DNA form, the CDR3 reads TGTGCCAGCAGCTCCGGACGGGGGCAGGAGACCCAGTACTTC. Amino acid sequence: CASSSGRGQETQYF.

This sequence joins TRBV12-3 or TRBV12-4 and TRBJ1-1; weak D call: TRBD1 (6 bases). The CDR3 has 16 residues. V was trimmed by 6 bases and J by 2 bases, leaving 19 bases between them. The CDR3 reads CASRLEGGPNNTEAFF. CDR3 in DNA: TGTGCCAGCAGACTAGAGGGGGGCCCTAATAACACTGAAGCTTTCTTT.

The chain joins TRBV10-3 to TRBJ1-2; D possibly corresponds to TRBD1 (6 bases). V lost 4 bases and J lost 7, with 7 bases in between. The CDR3 sequence is 11 residues long. Germline V gene sequence: CDR1 ENHRY, CDR2 SYGVKD. The CDR3 DNA follows: TGTGCCATCAGTGTAGGGGGTGGCTACACCTTC. It specifies CAISVGGGYTF.

CDR3 sequence: CASSRRGFNEKLFF. The CDR3 DNA is TGTGCCAGCAGCCGCAGGGGATTTAATGAAAAACTGTTTTTT. V and J are TRBV7-9 and TRBJ1-4, with D perhaps matching TRBD1 (6 bases). Per the germline V gene, CDR1 is SEHNR and CDR2 is FQNEAQ (reference sequence). V lost 5 bases and J 4 bases, leaving 11 bases between the germline ends. This CDR3 has 14 amino acids.